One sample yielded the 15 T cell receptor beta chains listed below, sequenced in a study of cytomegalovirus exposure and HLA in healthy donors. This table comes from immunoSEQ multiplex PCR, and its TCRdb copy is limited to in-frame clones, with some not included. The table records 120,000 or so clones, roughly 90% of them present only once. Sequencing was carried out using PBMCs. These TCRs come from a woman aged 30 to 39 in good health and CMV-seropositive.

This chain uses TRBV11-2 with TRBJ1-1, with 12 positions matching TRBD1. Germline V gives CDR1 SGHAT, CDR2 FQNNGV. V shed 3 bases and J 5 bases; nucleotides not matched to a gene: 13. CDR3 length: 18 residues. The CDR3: CASSFLRPRDRGQTEAFF. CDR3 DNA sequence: TGTGCCAGCAGCTTTCTTCGGCCGAGGGACAGGGGGCAAACTGAAGCTTTCTTT.

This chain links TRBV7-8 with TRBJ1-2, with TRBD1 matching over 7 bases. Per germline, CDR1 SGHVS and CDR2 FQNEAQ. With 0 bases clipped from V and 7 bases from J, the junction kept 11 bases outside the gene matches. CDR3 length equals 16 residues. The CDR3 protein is CASSLASVTGPGGYTF. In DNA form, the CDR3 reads TGTGCCAGCAGCTTAGCGTCCGTGACAGGGCCCGGTGGCTACACCTTC.

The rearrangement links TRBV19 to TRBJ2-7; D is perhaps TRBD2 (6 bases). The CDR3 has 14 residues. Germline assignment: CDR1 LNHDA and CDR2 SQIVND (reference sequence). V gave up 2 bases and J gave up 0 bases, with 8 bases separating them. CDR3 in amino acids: CASSITGSSYEQYF. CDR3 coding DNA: TGTGCCAGTAGTATAACCGGGAGCTCCTACGAGCAGTACTTC.

The chain's CDR3 is CASSDPIGTYEQYF. CDR3 nucleotide sequence: TGTGCCAGCAGTGACCCAATTGGCACCTACGAGCAGTACTTC. The chain combines TRBV2 with TRBJ2-7, with D uncertain. Germline-derived CDR1 and CDR2 are SNHLY and FYNNEI. The CDR3 is 14 residues long. V was trimmed by 3 bases and J by 2 bases, leaving 11 bases between them.

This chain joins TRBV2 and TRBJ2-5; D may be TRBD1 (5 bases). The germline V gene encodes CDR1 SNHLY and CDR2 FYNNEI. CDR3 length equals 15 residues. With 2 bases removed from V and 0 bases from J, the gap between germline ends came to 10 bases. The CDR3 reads CASSEILDNQETQYF. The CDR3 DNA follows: TGTGCCAGCAGTGAAATATTGGACAACCAAGAGACCCAGTACTTC.

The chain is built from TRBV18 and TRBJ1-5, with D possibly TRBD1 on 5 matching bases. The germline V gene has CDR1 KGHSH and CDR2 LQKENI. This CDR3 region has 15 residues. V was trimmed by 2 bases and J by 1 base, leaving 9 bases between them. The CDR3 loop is CASSPGGESNQPQHF. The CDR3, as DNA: TGTGCCAGCTCACCAGGGGGGGAAAGCAATCAGCCCCAGCATTTT. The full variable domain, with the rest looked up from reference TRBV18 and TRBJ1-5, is NAGVMQNPRHLVRRRGQEARLRCSPMKGHSHVYWYRQLPEEGLKFMVYLQKENIIDESGMPKERFSAEFPKEGPSILRIQQVVRGDSAAYFCASSPGGESNQPQHFGDGTRLSIL.

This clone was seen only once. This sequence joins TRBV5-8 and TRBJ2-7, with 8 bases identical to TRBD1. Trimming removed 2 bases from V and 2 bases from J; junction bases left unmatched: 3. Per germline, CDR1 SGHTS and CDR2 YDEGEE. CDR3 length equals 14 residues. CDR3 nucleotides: TGTGCCAGCAGCTTCCGGACAGGGCCCTACGAGCAGTACTTC. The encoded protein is CASSFRTGPYEQYF. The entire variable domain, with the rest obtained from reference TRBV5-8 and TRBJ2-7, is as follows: EAGVTQSPTHLIKTRGQQATLRCSPISGHTSVYWYQQALGLGLQFLLWYDEGEERNRGNFPPRFSGRQFPNYSSELNVNALELEDSALYLCASSFRTGPYEQYFGPGTRLTVT.

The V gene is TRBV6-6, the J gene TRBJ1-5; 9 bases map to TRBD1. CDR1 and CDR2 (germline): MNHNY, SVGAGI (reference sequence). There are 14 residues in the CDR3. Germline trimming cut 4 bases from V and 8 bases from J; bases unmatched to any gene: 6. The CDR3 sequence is CASSSRDRVKPQHF. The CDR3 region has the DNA TGTGCCAGCAGTTCCCGGGACAGGGTCAAGCCCCAGCATTTT.

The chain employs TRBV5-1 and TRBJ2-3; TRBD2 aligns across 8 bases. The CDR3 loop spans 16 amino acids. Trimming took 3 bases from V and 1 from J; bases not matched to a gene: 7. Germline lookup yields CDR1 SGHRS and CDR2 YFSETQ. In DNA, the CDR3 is TGCGCCAGCAGCTCCCCGGCACTAGCGGGCACAGATACGCAGTATTTT. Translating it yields CASSSPALAGTDTQYF. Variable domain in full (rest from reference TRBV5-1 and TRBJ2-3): KAGVTQTPRYLIKTRGQQVTLSCSPISGHRSVSWYQQTPGQGLQFLFEYFSETQRNKGNFPGRFSGRQFSNSRSEMNVSTLELGDSALYLCASSSPALAGTDTQYFGPGTRLTVL.

In DNA form, the CDR3 reads TGTGCCAGCAGCGTACTGGGACAGGGCTCTGGAAACACCATATATTTT. Amino acid sequence: CASSVLGQGSGNTIYF. The chain is built from TRBV9 and TRBJ1-3; 9 nucleotides agree with TRBD1. Per germline, CDR1 SGDLS and CDR2 YYNGEE. After removal of 1 base from V and 0 bases from J, the junction contained 2 bases not matched to a gene. CDR3 length: 16 amino acids.

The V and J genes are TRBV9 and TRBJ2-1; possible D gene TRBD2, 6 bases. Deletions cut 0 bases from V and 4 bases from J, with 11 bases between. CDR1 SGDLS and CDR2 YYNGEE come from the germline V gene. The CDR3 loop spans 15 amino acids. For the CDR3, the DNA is TGTGCCAGCAGCGTAGCGGCGGGGAAGTACAATGAGCAGTTCTTC. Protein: CASSVAAGKYNEQFF.

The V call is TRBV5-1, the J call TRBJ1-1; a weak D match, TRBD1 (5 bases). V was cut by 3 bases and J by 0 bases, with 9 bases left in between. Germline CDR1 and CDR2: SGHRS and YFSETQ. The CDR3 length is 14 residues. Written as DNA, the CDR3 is TGCGCCAGCAGCTCAGGACACTTGAACACTGAAGCTTTCTTT. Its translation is CASSSGHLNTEAFF.

CDR3 DNA sequence: TGTGCCAGCAGACCCGCTCCGGTCACAGGGGGCGTAGAGACCCAGTACTTC. Its protein product is CASRPAPVTGGVETQYF. This chain connects TRBV5-5 to TRBJ2-5; 9 nucleotides line up with TRBD1. V lost 5 bases and J lost 4; bases outside the gene matches: 15. In germline, CDR1 is SGHKS, CDR2 YYEKEE (reference sequence). The CDR3 sequence is 17 residues long.

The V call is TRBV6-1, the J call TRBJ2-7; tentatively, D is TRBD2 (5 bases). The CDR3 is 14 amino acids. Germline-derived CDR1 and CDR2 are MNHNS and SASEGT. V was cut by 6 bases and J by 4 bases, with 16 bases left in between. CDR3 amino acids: CASRSLREGYEQYF. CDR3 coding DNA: TGTGCCAGCAGATCCCTACGGGAAGGTTACGAGCAGTACTTC.

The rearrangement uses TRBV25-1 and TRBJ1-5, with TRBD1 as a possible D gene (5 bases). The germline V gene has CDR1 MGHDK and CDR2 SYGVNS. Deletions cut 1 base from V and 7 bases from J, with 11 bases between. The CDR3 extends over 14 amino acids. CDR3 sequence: CASSEWGDGQPQHF. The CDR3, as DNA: TGTGCCAGCAGTGAATGGGGGGATGGGCAGCCCCAGCATTTT.